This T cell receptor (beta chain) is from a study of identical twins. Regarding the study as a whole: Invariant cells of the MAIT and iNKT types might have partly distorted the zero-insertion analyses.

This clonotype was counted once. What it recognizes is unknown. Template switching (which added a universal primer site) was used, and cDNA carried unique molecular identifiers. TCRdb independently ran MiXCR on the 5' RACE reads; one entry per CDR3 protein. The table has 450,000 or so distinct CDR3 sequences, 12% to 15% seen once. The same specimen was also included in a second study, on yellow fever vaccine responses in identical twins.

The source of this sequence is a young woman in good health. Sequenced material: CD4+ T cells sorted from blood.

CDR3: CSAISGLSTDTQYF. CDR3 sequence (DNA): TGCAGTGCTATTAGCGGCCTCAGCACAGATACGCAGTATTTT. V gene TRBV20-1 combines with J gene TRBJ2-3, with D perhaps TRBD2 (6 bases). This CDR3 has 14 amino acids. CDR1 and CDR2 (germline): DFQATT, SNEGSKA (reference sequence). V was clipped by 4 bases and J by 0 bases, with 11 bases between them.